Below, 9 T cell receptor beta chains from the same sample are listed, as sequenced in a study of blood T cell repertoires in COVID-19. Sequencing used immunoSEQ multiplex PCR; TCRdb keeps in-frame clones, though not all of them. The sample includes approximately 190,000 clones, roughly 80% seen only once; the top ten take roughly an eighth. Sequencing was performed on peripheral blood. These receptors were obtained from a man aged 25-45 years with active or convalescent COVID-19.

The chain uses TRBV7-3 and TRBJ2-3; 15 positions match TRBD2. J lost 6 bases, V lost 4 bases, and 8 bases had no gene match. The CDR3 sequence is 17 residues long. Germline V gene sequence: CDR1 SGHTA, CDR2 FQGTGA. Here the CDR3 DNA reads TGTGCCAGCAGCTCTGGGACTAGCGGGGGGCCCTACGATACGCAGTATTTT. Translated: CASSSGTSGGPYDTQYF.

In this sample, this clone turned up a few times. The rearrangement uses TRBV19 and TRBJ1-2; TRBD1 is a possible D gene (5 bases). The CDR3 length is 14 residues. V was shortened by 3 bases and J by 2 bases, with 10 bases between the two germline ends. CDR1 LNHDA and CDR2 SQIVND come from the germline V gene (reference sequence). This CDR3 reads CASSIPRGNYGYTF. CDR3 nucleotide sequence: TGTGCCAGTAGTATCCCCCGGGGGAACTATGGCTACACCTTC.

The chain employs TRBV12-3 or TRBV12-4 and TRBJ1-1; D not resolved. The germline V and J ends were trimmed by 7 bases and 0 bases, with 9 bases remaining between them. The CDR3 sequence is 13 residues long. The CDR3 DNA reads TGTGCCAGCAACCAACTTATGAACACTGAAGCTTTCTTT. The encoded protein is CASNQLMNTEAFF.

The V and J genes are TRBV9 and TRBJ1-4; 8 bases are a match to TRBD1. CDR3 length: 16 residues. The J segment lost 0 bases and the V segment lost 3 bases, leaving 4 bases of the junction unmatched. CDR1 and CDR2 (germline): SGDLS, YYNGEE. CDR3 DNA: TGTGCCAGCAGCGCCTCACAGGGGGCAACTAATGAAAAACTGTTTTTT. Amino acids: CASSASQGATNEKLFF.

J is TRBJ1-5 and V is TRBV9; weak D call: TRBD1 (5 bases). Germline V lookup: CDR1 SGDLS, CDR2 YYNGEE. Deletions cut 4 bases from V and 8 bases from J, with 16 bases between. The CDR3 is 14 amino acids. The CDR3 protein is CASSPRGGSEPQHF. The CDR3 coding sequence is TGTGCCAGCAGCCCTCGGGGGGGTAGCGAGCCCCAGCATTTT. The full variable domain, with the rest looked up from reference TRBV9 and TRBJ1-5, is DSGVTQTPKHLITATGQRVTLRCSPRSGDLSVYWYQQSLDQGLQFLIQYYNGEERAKGNILERFSAQQFPDLHSELNLSSLELGDSALYFCASSPRGGSEPQHFGDGTRLSIL.

CDR3 nucleotide sequence: TGTGCCAGCAGTTCGGGACAGACAGGGAGCAATCAGCCCCAGCATTTT. It encodes CASSSGQTGSNQPQHF. The V and J genes are TRBV6-2 or TRBV6-3 and TRBJ1-5, with TRBD1 identical over 7 bases. This CDR3 is 16 amino acids long. V dropped 4 bases and J dropped 1; count of bases not matched to a gene: 7. The germline gives CDR1 MNHEY, CDR2 SVGEGT.

The chain couples TRBV7-9 to TRBJ1-1; D is possibly TRBD1 (6 bases). This CDR3 spans 14 amino acids. Trimming took off 4 bases at V and 5 bases at J, with 14 bases between the two ends. Germline-derived CDR1 and CDR2 are SEHNR and FQNEAQ (reference sequence). CDR3 nucleotides: TGTGCCAGCAGCTCCCCCAGGGGTGGGACTGAAGCTTTCTTT. Its protein is CASSSPRGGTEAFF.

The chain couples TRBV19 to TRBJ2-7, with D possibly matching TRBD1 (6 bases). Germline lookup yields CDR1 LNHDA and CDR2 SQIVND (reference sequence). V was cut by 4 bases and J by 3 bases, with 10 bases left in between. This CDR3 comprises 13 residues. The CDR3: CASSTTQGYEQYF. In DNA form, the CDR3 reads TGTGCCAGTAGTACCACACAGGGCTACGAGCAGTACTTC.

The chain recombines TRBV7-9 with TRBJ2-2, with D perhaps matching TRBD2 (6 bases). This CDR3 region has 15 residues. The V gene's germline CDR1 is SEHNR and CDR2 FQNEAQ (reference sequence). Between the trimmed V and J ends, which lost 8 bases and 5 bases, there was a span of 18 bases. CDR3 protein: CASGTPWLITGELFF. The CDR3 nucleotides read TGTGCCAGCGGGACTCCCTGGCTAATTACCGGGGAGCTGTTTTTT.